This TCR beta chain was identified during a study of T cell responses to AZD1222 COVID-19 vaccine. Study outcomes and limitations: None of the repertoires were sampled until the peak T cell response had passed. In a largely white British group with more females than males, clonal diversity was possibly underestimated. Baseline serostatus was positive in only a handful of AZD1222 recipients.

The method was immunoSEQ multiplex PCR; TCRdb's version includes in-frame clones alone and lacks a portion of them. The sample records approximately 130,000 clones, 80% to 95% being singletons. The CDR3 totals 12 residues. Deletions cut 4 bases from V and 1 base from J, with 7 bases between. Germline V lookup: CDR1 GTSNPN, CDR2 SVGIG (reference sequence). Comment on this clone: The antigen is undetermined.

The receptor comes from an adult who received the AZD1222 COVID-19 vaccine. J is TRBJ1-2 and V is TRBV30; D remains ambiguous. Here the sequenced sample was peripheral blood, taken 28 days after the second AZD1222 dose. CDR3 region: CAWTRVNYGYTF. DNA for the CDR3: TGTGCCTGGACTAGGGTTAACTATGGCTACACCTTC. Full variable domain (remainder filled in from reference TRBV30 and TRBJ1-2): SQTIHQWPATLVQPVGSPLSLECTVEGTSNPNLYWYRQAAGRGLQLLFYSVGIGQISSEVPQNLSASRPQDRQFILSSKKLLLSDSGFYLCAWTRVNYGYTFGSGTRLTVV.